This T cell receptor beta chain was profiled in a study of blood T cell repertoires in COVID-19. The CDR3 loop spans 14 amino acids. Trimming stripped 6 bases from V and 5 bases from J, with 16 bases between. Germline assignment: CDR1 MNHEY and CDR2 SMNVEV (reference sequence). The repertoire was sequenced with immunoSEQ multiplex PCR; TCRdb's copy has only in-frame clones and lacks some. The sample yields about 56,000 clones, about 90% seen once. The chain uses TRBV27 and TRBJ2-5; D might be TRBD1 (5 bases). The clonotype comes from a human donor in a cohort sampled during active COVID-19. The specimen sequenced was peripheral blood. DNA of the CDR3: TGTGCCAGCAGCCGAACAGGATCTTGGGAGACCCAGTACTTC. Its translation: CASSRTGSWETQYF.